This passage covers 21 T cell receptor beta chains from one sample sequenced in a study of cytomegalovirus exposure and HLA in healthy donors. Both 60 Vbeta primers and 13 Jbeta primers went into the PCR. The data were produced by immunoSEQ multiplex PCR, yet TCRdb's version contains in-frame clones alone and is incomplete. The sample table includes some 120,000 clones. Sequencing was performed on PBMCs. These receptors originate from a man younger than 45 in good health and CMV-seronegative.

The chain combines TRBV10-3 with TRBJ1-1; D gene uncertain. Per germline, CDR1 ENHRY and CDR2 SYGVKD. The germline V and J ends were trimmed by 4 bases and 4 bases, with 16 bases remaining between them. The CDR3 covers 15 residues. CDR3 in DNA: TGTGCCATCAGTGGCGCGGGATTTGGGGTCACTGAAGCTTTCTTT. Amino acids: CAISGAGFGVTEAFF.

V and J are TRBV7-3 and TRBJ2-3, with 8 nucleotides matching TRBD1. V gave up 6 bases and J gave up 9 bases; unmatched junction bases: 8. This CDR3 contains 13 residues. The V gene's germline CDR1 is SGHTA and CDR2 FQGTGA. DNA of the CDR3: TGTGCCAGCAGTTTCAGACAGGGGACAACGCAGTATTTT. Residues: CASSFRQGTTQYF.

The V gene is TRBV7-6, the J gene TRBJ2-7, with D possibly matching TRBD1 (7 bases). The germline V gene has CDR1 SGHVS and CDR2 FNYEAQ. This CDR3 comprises 14 residues. V was pared by 5 bases and J by 4 bases, with 15 bases between. For the CDR3, the DNA is TGTGCCAGCAGCCCCCTGGAGGGGGCTTACGAGCAGTACTTC. Translation: CASSPLEGAYEQYF. The full variable domain, completed using reference TRBV7-6 and TRBJ2-7, is GAGVSQSPRYKVTKRGQDVALRCDPISGHVSLYWYRQALGQGPEFLTYFNYEAQQDKSGLPNDRFSAERPEGSISTLTIQRTEQRDSAMYRCASSPLEGAYEQYFGPGTRLTVT.

The chain recombines TRBV5-6 with TRBJ2-5; no reliable D call. V lost 0 bases and J 11 bases, leaving 8 bases between the germline ends. Germline V gives CDR1 SGHDT, CDR2 YYEEEE. The CDR3 consists of 11 residues. The CDR3 DNA reads as TGTGCCAGCAGCTTGGACAGAGAGCAGTACTTC. This gives the protein CASSLDREQYF.

The gene calls are TRBV7-9 and TRBJ2-6, with D possibly TRBD1 on 5 matching bases. CDR1 SEHNR and CDR2 FQNEAQ come from the germline V gene (reference sequence). This CDR3 comprises 16 residues. V lost 5 bases and J 3 bases, leaving 14 bases between the germline ends. CDR3 sequence: CASSRSGLGGANVLTF. DNA for the CDR3: TGTGCCAGCAGCCGCTCAGGGTTAGGTGGGGCCAACGTCCTGACTTTC. Combining the CDR3 with reference TRBV7-9 and TRBJ2-6 gives the whole variable domain DTGVSQNPRHKITKRGQNVTFRCDPISEHNRLYWYRQTLGQGPEFLTYFQNEAQLEKSRLLSDRFSAERPKGSFSTLEIQRTEQGDSAMYLCASSRSGLGGANVLTFGAGSRLTVL.

The rearrangement links TRBV30 to TRBJ2-3, with 10 positions matching TRBD1. The germline V gene has CDR1 GTSNPN and CDR2 SVGIG (reference sequence). The V segment lost 5 bases and the J segment 3 bases; nucleotides outside the gene matches: 8. The CDR3 is 15 amino acids. This chain's CDR3 is CAWETGGAGTDTQYF. DNA for the CDR3: TGTGCCTGGGAGACAGGGGGCGCAGGTACAGATACGCAGTATTTT.

The V gene is TRBV7-6, the J gene TRBJ2-5; the match to TRBD1 covers 12 bases. Germline V gives CDR1 SGHVS, CDR2 FNYEAQ. This CDR3 comprises 18 residues. Trimming at V came to 4 bases and at J to 1 base, leaving 10 bases not matched to a gene. CDR3 amino acids: CASSSLGRGQGAQETQYF. As DNA, the CDR3 is TGTGCCAGCAGCTCTTTGGGGAGGGGACAGGGGGCCCAAGAGACCCAGTACTTC.

The V call is TRBV5-1, the J call TRBJ2-3; the match to TRBD2 covers 10 bases. The germline gives CDR1 SGHRS, CDR2 YFSETQ. V gave up 1 base and J gave up 1 base; unmatched junction bases: 12. The CDR3 extends over 19 amino acids. CDR3 loop: CASSLRSGGDSRRTDTQYF. For the CDR3, the DNA is TGCGCCAGCAGCTTGAGGAGCGGGGGGGACTCCAGACGCACAGATACGCAGTATTTT.

The rearrangement links TRBV28 to TRBJ1-6; the D gene is possibly TRBD1 (6 bases). The CDR3 has 17 residues. V shed 4 bases and J shed 0 bases, with 13 bases lying between them. Per germline, CDR1 MDHEN and CDR2 SYDVKM. The CDR3 region has the DNA TGTGCCAGCAGTTACCAGGGGATGGGCTCCTATAATTCACCCCTCCACTTT. Protein sequence: CASSYQGMGSYNSPLHF.

The J gene is TRBJ1-6, the V gene TRBV6-5; 7 nucleotides line up with TRBD1. V shed 7 bases, J shed 6 bases, and the junction held 9 bases outside the gene matches. Germline lookup yields CDR1 MNHEY and CDR2 SVGAGI. The CDR3 is 15 residues long. In nucleotides, the CDR3 is TGTGCCAGCAAATCCAAGGGGGCGGCTAATTCACCCCTCCACTTT. Amino acid sequence: CASKSKGAANSPLHF.

The DNA of the CDR3 is TGTGCCAGCAGCCGGACCGGGGAGCTGTTTTTT. Translated, it gives CASSRTGELFF. V usage is TRBV25-1 and J usage is TRBJ2-2; the D is unclear. CDR3 length: 11 residues. Germline V lookup: CDR1 MGHDK, CDR2 SYGVNS. V shed 6 bases and J shed 5 bases, with 4 bases lying between them.

The rearrangement links TRBV29-1 to TRBJ2-3; 11 bases are a match to TRBD2. The CDR3 sequence is 14 residues long. CDR1 and CDR2 from the germline V gene are SQVTM and ANQGSEA. The trim removed 5 bases at V and 3 bases at J, leaving 4 bases unmatched. CDR3 nucleotide sequence: TGCAGCGTTCGCCGACTAGCGGGAACAGATACGCAGTATTTT. The encoded protein is CSVRRLAGTDTQYF.

The V and J genes are TRBV2 and TRBJ1-2, with D possibly being TRBD1 (6 bases). Germline V gene sequence: CDR1 SNHLY, CDR2 FYNNEI. The ends were cut back, 5 bases at V and 6 bases at J, with 10 bases in the middle. The CDR3 loop spans 12 amino acids. The CDR3 coding sequence is TGTGCCAGCAGTAGACAGGCGGATGGCTACACCTTC. Translating gives CASSRQADGYTF.

The chain is built from TRBV29-1 and TRBJ2-3, with TRBD1 identical over 11 bases. Trimming took 3 bases from V and 0 from J; bases not matched to a gene: 2. This CDR3 has 15 residues. CDR1 is SQVTM, CDR2 ANQGSEA, per germline. In DNA form, the CDR3 reads TGCAGCGTTGACGGACAGGGGGCTAGCACAGATACGCAGTATTTT. This gives the protein CSVDGQGASTDTQYF.

The chain has TRBV7-3 and TRBJ2-1, with TRBD2 matching over 11 bases. Germline V gives CDR1 SGHTA, CDR2 FQGTGA. Losses at the gene ends were 1 base for V and 9 bases for J; bases not matched to a gene: 5. The CDR3 has 15 amino acids. CDR3 nucleotide sequence: TGTGCCAGCAGCTTAATAGCGGGGGGGCCTTTTGAGCAGTTCTTC. Protein sequence: CASSLIAGGPFEQFF. The variable domain in full, completed from reference TRBV7-3 and TRBJ2-1, reads GAGVSQTPSNKVTEKGKYVELRCDPISGHTALYWYRQSLGQGPEFLIYFQGTGAADDSGLPNDRFFAVRPEGSVSTLKIQRTERGDSAVYLCASSLIAGGPFEQFFGPGTRLTVL.

The rearrangement uses TRBV7-9 and TRBJ1-6, with TRBD1 identical over 9 bases. Germline-derived CDR1 and CDR2 are SEHNR and FQNEAQ (reference sequence). V lost 7 bases and J lost 7; bases outside the gene matches: 2. This CDR3 contains 13 residues. The CDR3 DNA reads TGTGCCAGCACCGGGACAGGGAATTCACCCCTCCACTTT. This codes for CASTGTGNSPLHF.

The chain employs TRBV29-1 and TRBJ2-5; D is uncertain. The CDR3 is 12 residues long. Trimming stripped 3 bases from V and 2 bases from J, with 7 bases between. Germline V CDR1 and CDR2: SQVTM, ANQGSEA. Here the CDR3 DNA reads TGCAGCGTTGACCGAGCTCAAGAGACCCAGTACTTC. This translates into CSVDRAQETQYF.

This chain uses TRBV7-2 with TRBJ2-1; 12 bases map to TRBD1. The CDR3 has 17 amino acids. After removal of 5 bases from V and 7 bases from J, the junction contained 12 bases not matched to a gene. Germline assignment: CDR1 SGHTA and CDR2 FQGNSA. The CDR3 sequence is CASSGGQGAPWGNEQFF. CDR3 coding DNA: TGTGCCAGCAGCGGGGGACAGGGGGCCCCATGGGGAAATGAGCAGTTCTTC.

The chain is built from TRBV6-5 and TRBJ2-1; D is unresolved. Germline values: CDR1 MNHEY, CDR2 SVGAGI. The CDR3 covers 11 residues. V lost 3 bases and J lost 6, with 3 bases in between. CDR3 loop: CASSYLNEQFF. The CDR3 bases are TGTGCCAGCAGTTATCTCAATGAGCAGTTCTTC.

The chain employs TRBV19 and TRBJ1-2; 12 bases map to TRBD1. There are 15 residues in the CDR3. Germline assignment: CDR1 LNHDA and CDR2 SQIVND (reference sequence). The V gene end was trimmed by 7 bases and the J gene end by 3 bases; junction bases not matched to a gene: 6. Here the CDR3 DNA reads TGTGCCAGTACAGGACGGGACAGGGGGCACTATGGCTACACCTTC. Protein product: CASTGRDRGHYGYTF.

The chain joins TRBV5-4 to TRBJ1-4, with a weak D call TRBD1 (6 bases). Trimming cost V 4 bases and J 5 bases, with 18 bases left between them. The germline gives CDR1 SGHNT, CDR2 YYREEE (reference sequence). This CDR3 is built from 16 residues. Written as DNA, the CDR3 is TGTGCCAGCAGCCGGGACAACCTTGAAGGGAATGAAAAACTGTTTTTT. This sequence encodes CASSRDNLEGNEKLFF.